Given below is one T cell receptor beta chain in context. The target antigen is unknown. Treatment specified: 10-day PBMC culture with coronavirus spike peptide pools or control peptides (ViraFEST assay). The data stem from a study of vaccination and CD4 T cells after COVID-19. Study-level information: There were six male and four female convalescents, and two of them were Hispanic.

This CDR3 is built from 17 residues. Trimming took 5 bases from V and 7 from J, leaving 23 bases between them. Sequencing of DNA taken from cultured CD4+ T cells relied on the Oncomine TCR Beta short-read assay. MiXCR, applied by TCRdb to the PCR reads, yields one record per CDR3 protein. The data show more than 12,000 distinct CDR3 sequences, more than 25% seen once. The sample comprised cultured CD4+ T cells from blood. The genes are TRBV12-3 or TRBV12-4 and TRBJ2-2; maybe TRBD2 (6 bases). The receptor's source is a human donor with COVID-19. The CDR3 DNA is TGTGCCAGCAGTAGGGGAGGATTTGCTGGCGTTGGCGGGGAGCTGTTTTTT. It encodes CASSRGGFAGVGGELFF.